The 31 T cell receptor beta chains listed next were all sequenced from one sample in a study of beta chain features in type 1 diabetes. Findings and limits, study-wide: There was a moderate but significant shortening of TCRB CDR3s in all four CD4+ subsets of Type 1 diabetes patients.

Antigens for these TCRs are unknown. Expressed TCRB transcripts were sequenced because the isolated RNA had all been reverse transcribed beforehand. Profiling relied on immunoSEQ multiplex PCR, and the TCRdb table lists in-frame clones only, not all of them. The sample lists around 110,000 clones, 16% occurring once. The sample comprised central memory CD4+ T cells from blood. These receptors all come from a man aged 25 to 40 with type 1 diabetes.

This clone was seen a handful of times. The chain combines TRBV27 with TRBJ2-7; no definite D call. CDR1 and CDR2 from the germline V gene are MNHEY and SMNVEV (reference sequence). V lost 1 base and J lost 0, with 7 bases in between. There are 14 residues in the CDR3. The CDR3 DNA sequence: TGTGCCAGCAGTTTATATGTGCACTCCTACGAGCAGTACTTC. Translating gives CASSLYVHSYEQYF.

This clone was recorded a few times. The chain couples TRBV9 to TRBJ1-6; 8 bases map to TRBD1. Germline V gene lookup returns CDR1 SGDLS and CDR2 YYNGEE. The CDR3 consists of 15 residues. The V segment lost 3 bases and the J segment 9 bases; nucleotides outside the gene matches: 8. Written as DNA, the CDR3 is TGTGCCAGCAGCGCCCAAGGGACAGGACGTTCACCCCTCCACTTT. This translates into CASSAQGTGRSPLHF.

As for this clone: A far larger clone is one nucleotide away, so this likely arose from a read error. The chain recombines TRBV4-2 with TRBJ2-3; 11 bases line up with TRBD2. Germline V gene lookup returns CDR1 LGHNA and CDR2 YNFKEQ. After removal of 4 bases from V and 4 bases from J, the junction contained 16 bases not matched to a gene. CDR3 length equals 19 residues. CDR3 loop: CASSPMASGGTGYPDTQYF. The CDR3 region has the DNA TGTGCCAGCAGCCCTATGGCTAGCGGGGGGACCGGGTATCCAGATACGCAGTATTTT.

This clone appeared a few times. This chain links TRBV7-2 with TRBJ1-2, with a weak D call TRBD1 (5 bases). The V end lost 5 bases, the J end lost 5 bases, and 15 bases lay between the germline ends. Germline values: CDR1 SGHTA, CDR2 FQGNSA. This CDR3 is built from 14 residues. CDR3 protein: CASSRPDGGYGYTF. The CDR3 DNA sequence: TGTGCCAGCAGCCGCCCGGACGGGGGTTATGGCTACACCTTC.

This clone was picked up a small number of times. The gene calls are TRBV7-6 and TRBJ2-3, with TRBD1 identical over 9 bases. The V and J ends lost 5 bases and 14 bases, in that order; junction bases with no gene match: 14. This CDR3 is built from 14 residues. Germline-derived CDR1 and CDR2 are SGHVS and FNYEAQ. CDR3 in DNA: TGTGCCAGCAGCCAACGAGTCGGGGACAGGGAAGGGTATTTT. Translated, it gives CASSQRVGDREGYF. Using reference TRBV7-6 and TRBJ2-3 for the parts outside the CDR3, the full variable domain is GAGVSQSPRYKVTKRGQDVALRCDPISGHVSLYWYRQALGQGPEFLTYFNYEAQQDKSGLPNDRFSAERPEGSISTLTIQRTEQRDSAMYRCASSQRVGDREGYFGPGTRLTVL.

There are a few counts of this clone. The CDR3 DNA reads as TGTGCCAGCAGCAGATCCGGGACTAGCGGGGGCAATGAGCAGTTCTTC. This encodes CASSRSGTSGGNEQFF. The chain uses TRBV9 and TRBJ2-1; 14 bases are shared with TRBD2. This CDR3 contains 16 residues. The J segment lost 6 bases and the V segment lost 4 bases, leaving 6 bases of the junction unmatched. The germline V gene encodes CDR1 SGDLS and CDR2 YYNGEE.

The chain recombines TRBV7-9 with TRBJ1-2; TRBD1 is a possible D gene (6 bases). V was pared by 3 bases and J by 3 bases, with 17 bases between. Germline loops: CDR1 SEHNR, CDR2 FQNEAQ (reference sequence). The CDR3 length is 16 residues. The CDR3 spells CASSLGADSFDYGYTF. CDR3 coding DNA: TGTGCCAGCAGCTTGGGGGCGGACAGTTTCGACTATGGCTACACCTTC. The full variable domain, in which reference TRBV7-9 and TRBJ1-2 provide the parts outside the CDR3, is DTGVSQNPRHKITKRGQNVTFRCDPISEHNRLYWYRQTLGQGPEFLTYFQNEAQLEKSRLLSDRFSAERPKGSFSTLEIQRTEQGDSAMYLCASSLGADSFDYGYTFGSGTRLTVV.

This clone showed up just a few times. The CDR3 DNA follows: TGTGCCTGGAGCCATTCCTATAATTCACCCCTCCACTTT. Encoded protein: CAWSHSYNSPLHF. This rearrangement joins TRBV30 to TRBJ1-6; D gene ambiguous. The CDR3 loop spans 13 amino acids. CDR1 and CDR2 from the germline V gene are GTSNPN and SVGIG (reference sequence). Trimming stripped 3 bases from V and 1 base from J, with 4 bases between.

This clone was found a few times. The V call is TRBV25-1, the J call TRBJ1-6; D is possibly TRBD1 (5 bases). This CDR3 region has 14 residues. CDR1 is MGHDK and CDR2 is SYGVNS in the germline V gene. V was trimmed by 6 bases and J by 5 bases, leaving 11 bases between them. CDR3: CASSDSPHNSPLHF. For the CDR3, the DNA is TGTGCCAGCAGCGACAGTCCCCATAATTCACCCCTCCACTTT.

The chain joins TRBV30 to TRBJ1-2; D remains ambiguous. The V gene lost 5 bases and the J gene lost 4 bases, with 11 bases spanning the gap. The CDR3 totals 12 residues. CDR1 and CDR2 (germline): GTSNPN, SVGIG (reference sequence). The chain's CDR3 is CAWSAHGYGYTF. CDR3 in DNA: TGTGCCTGGTCCGCGCACGGCTATGGCTACACCTTC. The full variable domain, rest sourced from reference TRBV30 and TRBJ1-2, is SQTIHQWPATLVQPVGSPLSLECTVEGTSNPNLYWYRQAAGRGLQLLFYSVGIGQISSEVPQNLSASRPQDRQFILSSKKLLLSDSGFYLCAWSAHGYGYTFGSGTRLTVV.

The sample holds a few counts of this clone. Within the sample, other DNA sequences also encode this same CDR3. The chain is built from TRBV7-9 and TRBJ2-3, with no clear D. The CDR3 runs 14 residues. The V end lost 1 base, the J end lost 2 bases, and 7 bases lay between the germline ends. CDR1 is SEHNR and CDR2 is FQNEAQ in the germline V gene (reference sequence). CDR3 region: CASSLVGSTDTQYF. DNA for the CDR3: TGTGCCAGCAGCTTAGTAGGGTCCACAGATACGCAGTATTTT.

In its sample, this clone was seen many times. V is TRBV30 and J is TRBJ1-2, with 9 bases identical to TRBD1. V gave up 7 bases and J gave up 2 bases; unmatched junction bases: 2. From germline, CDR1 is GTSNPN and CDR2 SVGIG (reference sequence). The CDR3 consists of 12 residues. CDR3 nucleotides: TGTGCCTTGGGGACAGGGAACTATGGCTACACCTTC. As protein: CALGTGNYGYTF.

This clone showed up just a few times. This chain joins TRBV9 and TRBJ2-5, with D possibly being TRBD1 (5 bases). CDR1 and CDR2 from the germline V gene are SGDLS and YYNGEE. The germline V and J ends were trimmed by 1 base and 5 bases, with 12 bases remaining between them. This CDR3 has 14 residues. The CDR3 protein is CASSVQGSSETQYF. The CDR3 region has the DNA TGTGCCAGCAGCGTACAGGGTTCCTCGGAGACCCAGTACTTC.

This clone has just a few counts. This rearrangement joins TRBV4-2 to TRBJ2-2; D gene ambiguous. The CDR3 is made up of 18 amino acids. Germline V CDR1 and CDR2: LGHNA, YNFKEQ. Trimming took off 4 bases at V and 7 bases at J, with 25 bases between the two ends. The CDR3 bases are TGTGCCAGCAGCCCCCAAGGCCCCTCCTCCGCAATAGACGGGGAGCTGTTTTTT. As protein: CASSPQGPSSAIDGELFF.

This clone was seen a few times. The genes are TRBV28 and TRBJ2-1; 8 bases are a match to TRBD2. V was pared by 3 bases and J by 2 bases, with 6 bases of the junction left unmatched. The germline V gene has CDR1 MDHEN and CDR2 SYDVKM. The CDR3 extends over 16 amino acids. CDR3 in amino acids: CASSFRLAYAYNEQFF. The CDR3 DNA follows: TGTGCCAGCAGTTTTAGACTAGCGTATGCCTACAATGAGCAGTTCTTC.

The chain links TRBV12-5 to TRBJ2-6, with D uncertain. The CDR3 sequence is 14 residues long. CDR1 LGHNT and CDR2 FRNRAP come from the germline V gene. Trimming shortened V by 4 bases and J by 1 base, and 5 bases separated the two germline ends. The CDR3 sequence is CASGSGSGANVLTF. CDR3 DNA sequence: TGTGCTAGTGGTTCGGGTTCTGGGGCCAACGTCCTGACTTTC.

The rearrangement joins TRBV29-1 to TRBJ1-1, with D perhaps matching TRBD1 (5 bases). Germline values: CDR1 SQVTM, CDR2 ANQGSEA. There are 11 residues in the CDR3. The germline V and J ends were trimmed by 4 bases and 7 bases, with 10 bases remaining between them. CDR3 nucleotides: TGCAGCGTTGGGGGGAGGGTTGAAGCTTTCTTT. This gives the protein CSVGGRVEAFF.

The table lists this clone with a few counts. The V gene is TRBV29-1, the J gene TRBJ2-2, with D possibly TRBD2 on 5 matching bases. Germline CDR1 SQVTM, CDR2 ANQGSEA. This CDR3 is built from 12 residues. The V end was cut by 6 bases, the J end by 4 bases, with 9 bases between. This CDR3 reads CSVSGFTGELFF. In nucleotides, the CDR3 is TGCAGCGTATCGGGATTCACCGGGGAGCTGTTTTTT.

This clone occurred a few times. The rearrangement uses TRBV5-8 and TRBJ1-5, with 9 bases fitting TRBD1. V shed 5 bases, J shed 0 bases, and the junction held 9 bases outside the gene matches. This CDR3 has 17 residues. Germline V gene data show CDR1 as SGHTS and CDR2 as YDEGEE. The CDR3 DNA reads TGTGCCAGCAGGGCGTCGTGGGACAGGGTTAGCAATCAGCCCCAGCATTTT. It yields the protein CASRASWDRVSNQPQHF.

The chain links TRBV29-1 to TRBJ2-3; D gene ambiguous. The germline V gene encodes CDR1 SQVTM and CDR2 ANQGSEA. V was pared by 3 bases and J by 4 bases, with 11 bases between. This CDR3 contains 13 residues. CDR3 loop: CSVESRTADTQYF. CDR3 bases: TGCAGCGTTGAGAGCCGTACAGCAGATACGCAGTATTTT.

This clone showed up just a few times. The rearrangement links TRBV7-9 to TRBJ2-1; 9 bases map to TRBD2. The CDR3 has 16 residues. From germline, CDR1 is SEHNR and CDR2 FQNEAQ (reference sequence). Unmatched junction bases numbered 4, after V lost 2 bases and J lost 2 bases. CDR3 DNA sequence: TGTGCCAGCAGCTTAAGCGGGGGGTCGACCTACAATGAGCAGTTCTTC. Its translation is CASSLSGGSTYNEQFF. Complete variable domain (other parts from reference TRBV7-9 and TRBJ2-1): DTGVSQNPRHKITKRGQNVTFRCDPISEHNRLYWYRQTLGQGPEFLTYFQNEAQLEKSRLLSDRFSAERPKGSFSTLEIQRTEQGDSAMYLCASSLSGGSTYNEQFFGPGTRLTVL.

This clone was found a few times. The CDR3 reads CASSPQENQPQHF. The CDR3 DNA reads TGCGCCAGCAGCCCACAGGAGAATCAGCCCCAGCATTTT. The rearrangement uses TRBV4-1 and TRBJ1-5; D perhaps matches TRBD1 (5 bases). V lost 4 bases and J 4 bases, leaving 8 bases between the germline ends. In germline, CDR1 is MGHRA, CDR2 YSYEKL. This CDR3 spans 13 amino acids.

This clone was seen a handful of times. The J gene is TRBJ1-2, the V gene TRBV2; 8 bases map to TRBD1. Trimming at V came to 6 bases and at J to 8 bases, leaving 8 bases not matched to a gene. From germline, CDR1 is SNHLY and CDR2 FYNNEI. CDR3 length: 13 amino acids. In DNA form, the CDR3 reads TGTGCCAGCAGATTAGACAGGGGTAACGGCTACACCTTC. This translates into CASRLDRGNGYTF.

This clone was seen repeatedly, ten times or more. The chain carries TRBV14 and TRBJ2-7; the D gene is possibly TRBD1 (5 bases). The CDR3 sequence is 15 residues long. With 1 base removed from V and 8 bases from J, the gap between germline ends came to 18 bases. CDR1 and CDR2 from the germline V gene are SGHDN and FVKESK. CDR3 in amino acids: CASSQGQLRDSQQYF. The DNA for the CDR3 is TGTGCCAGCAGCCAAGGTCAACTCAGGGATAGCCAGCAGTACTTC.

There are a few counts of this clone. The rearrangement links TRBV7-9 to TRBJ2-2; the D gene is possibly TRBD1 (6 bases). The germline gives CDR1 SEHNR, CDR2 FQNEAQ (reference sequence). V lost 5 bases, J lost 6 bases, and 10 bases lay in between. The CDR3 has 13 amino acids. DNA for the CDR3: TGTGCCAGCAGCCAGACAGGACCCGGGGAGCTGTTTTTT. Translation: CASSQTGPGELFF. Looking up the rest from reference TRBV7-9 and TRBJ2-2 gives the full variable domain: DTGVSQNPRHKITKRGQNVTFRCDPISEHNRLYWYRQTLGQGPEFLTYFQNEAQLEKSRLLSDRFSAERPKGSFSTLEIQRTEQGDSAMYLCASSQTGPGELFFGEGSRLTVL.

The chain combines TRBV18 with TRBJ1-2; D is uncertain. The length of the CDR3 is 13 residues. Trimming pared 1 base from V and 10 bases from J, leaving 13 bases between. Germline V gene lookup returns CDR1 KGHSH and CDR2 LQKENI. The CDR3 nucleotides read TGTGCCAGCTCACCACAAACAACAGAGGACTACACCTTC. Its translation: CASSPQTTEDYTF. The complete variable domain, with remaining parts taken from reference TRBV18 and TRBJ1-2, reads NAGVMQNPRHLVRRRGQEARLRCSPMKGHSHVYWYRQLPEEGLKFMVYLQKENIIDESGMPKERFSAEFPKEGPSILRIQQVVRGDSAAYFCASSPQTTEDYTFGSGTRLTVV.

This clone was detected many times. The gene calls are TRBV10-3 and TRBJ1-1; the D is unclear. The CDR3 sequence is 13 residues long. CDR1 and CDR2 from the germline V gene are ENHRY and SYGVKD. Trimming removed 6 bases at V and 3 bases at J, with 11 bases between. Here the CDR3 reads CAIREERDTEAFF. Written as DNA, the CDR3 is TGTGCCATCAGAGAAGAGCGGGACACTGAAGCTTTCTTT.

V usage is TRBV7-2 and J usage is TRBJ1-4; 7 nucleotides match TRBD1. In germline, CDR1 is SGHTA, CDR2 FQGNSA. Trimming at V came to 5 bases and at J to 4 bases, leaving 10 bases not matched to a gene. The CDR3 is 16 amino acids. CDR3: CASSPPRQGYNEKLFF. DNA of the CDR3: TGTGCCAGCAGCCCCCCCCGACAGGGCTATAATGAAAAACTGTTTTTT.

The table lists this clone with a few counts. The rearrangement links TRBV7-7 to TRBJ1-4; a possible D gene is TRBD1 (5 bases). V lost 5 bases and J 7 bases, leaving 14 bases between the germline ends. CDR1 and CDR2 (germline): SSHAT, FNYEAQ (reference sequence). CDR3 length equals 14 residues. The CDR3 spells CASSLGRGSEKLFF. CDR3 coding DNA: TGTGCCAGCAGCCTGGGACGAGGCAGTGAAAAACTGTTTTTT. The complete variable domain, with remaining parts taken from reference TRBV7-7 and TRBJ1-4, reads GAGVSQSPRYKVTKRGQDVTLRCDPISSHATLYWYQQALGQGPEFLTYFNYEAQPDKSGLPSDRFSAERPEGSISTLTIQRTEQRDSAMYRCASSLGRGSEKLFFGSGTQLSVL.

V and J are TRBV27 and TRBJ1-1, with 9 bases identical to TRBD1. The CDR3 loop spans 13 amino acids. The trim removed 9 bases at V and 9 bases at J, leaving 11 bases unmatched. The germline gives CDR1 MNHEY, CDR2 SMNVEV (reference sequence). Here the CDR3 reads CASPGTGKEQAFF. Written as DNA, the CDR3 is TGTGCCAGTCCCGGGACAGGGAAGGAGCAAGCTTTCTTT.

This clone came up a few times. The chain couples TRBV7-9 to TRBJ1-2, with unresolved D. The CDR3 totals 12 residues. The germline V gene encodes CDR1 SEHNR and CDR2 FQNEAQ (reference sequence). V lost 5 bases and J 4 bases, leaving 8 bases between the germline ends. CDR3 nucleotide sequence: TGTGCCAGCAGCCGCGAATCCTATGGCTACACCTTC. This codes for CASSRESYGYTF.